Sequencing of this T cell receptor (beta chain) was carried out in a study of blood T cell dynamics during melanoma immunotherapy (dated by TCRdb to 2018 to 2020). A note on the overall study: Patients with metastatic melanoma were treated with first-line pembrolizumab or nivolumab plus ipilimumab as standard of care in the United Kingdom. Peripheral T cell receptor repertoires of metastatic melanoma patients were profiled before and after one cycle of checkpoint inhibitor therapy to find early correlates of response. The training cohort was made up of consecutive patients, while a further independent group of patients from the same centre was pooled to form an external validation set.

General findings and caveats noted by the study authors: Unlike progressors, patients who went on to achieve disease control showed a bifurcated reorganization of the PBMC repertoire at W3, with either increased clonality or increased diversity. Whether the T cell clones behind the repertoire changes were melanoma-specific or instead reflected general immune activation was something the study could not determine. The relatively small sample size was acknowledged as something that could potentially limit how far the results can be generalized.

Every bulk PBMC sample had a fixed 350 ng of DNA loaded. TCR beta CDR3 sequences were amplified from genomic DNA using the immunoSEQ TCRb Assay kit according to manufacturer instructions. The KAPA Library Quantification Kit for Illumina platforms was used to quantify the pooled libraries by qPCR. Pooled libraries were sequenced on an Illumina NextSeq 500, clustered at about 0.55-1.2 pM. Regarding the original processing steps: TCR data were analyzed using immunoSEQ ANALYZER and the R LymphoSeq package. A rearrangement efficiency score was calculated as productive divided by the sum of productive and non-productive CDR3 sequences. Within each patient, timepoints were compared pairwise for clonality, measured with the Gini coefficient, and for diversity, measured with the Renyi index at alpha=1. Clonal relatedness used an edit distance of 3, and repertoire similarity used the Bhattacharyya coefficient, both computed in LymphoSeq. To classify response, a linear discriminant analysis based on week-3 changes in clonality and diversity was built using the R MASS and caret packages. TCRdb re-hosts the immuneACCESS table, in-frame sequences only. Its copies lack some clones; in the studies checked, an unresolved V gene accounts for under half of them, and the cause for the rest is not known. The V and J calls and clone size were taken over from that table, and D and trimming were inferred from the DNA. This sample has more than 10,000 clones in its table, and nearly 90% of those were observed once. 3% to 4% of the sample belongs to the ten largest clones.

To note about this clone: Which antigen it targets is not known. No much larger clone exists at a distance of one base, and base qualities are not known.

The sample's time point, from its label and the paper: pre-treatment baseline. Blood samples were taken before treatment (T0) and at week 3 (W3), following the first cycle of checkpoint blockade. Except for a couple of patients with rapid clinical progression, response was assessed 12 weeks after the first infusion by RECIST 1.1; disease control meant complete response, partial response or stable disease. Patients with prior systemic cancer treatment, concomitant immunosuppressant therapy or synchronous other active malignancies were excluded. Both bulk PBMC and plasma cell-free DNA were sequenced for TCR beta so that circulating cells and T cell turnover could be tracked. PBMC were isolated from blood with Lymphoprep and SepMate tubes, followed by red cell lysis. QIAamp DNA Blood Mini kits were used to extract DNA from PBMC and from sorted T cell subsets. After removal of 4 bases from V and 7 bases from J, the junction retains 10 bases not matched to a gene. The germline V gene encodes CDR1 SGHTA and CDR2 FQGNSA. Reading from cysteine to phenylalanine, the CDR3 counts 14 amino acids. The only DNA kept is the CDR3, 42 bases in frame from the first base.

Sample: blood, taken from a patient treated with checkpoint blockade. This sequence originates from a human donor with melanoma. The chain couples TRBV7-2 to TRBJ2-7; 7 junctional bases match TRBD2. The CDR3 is CASSSKRGSREQYF. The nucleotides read TGTGCCAGCAGCTCCAAGCGGGGTTCGAGGGAGCAGTACTTC.